The 6 T cell receptor beta chains below all came from one sample that was sequenced in a study of blood T cell repertoires in COVID-19. This table comes from immunoSEQ multiplex PCR, and its TCRdb copy is limited to in-frame clones, with some not included. This sample yields about 48,000 clones, of which 80% to 90% are seen a single time; 2.6% belongs to the top ten. Sequencing was done on a sample of peripheral blood. The receptors stem from a woman of 80 years or more with COVID-19, enrolled during active disease.

This chain connects TRBV19 to TRBJ1-3; 10 bases are shared with TRBD1. The J segment lost 2 bases and the V segment lost 5 bases, leaving 0 bases of the junction unmatched. Germline CDR1 is LNHDA and CDR2 is SQIVND (reference sequence). The CDR3 sequence is 14 residues long. CDR3 nucleotide sequence: TGTGCCAGTAGTGGGACAGGGGCTGGAAACACCATATATTTT. Amino acid sequence: CASSGTGAGNTIYF.

This chain links TRBV7-3 with TRBJ1-1; 7 bases agree with TRBD1. Germline-derived CDR1 and CDR2 are SGHTA and FQGTGA. This CDR3 has 15 amino acids. The V and J ends lost 5 bases and 4 bases, in that order; junction bases with no gene match: 10. The CDR3 region is CASSPRATGSTEAFF. The CDR3 DNA reads as TGTGCCAGCAGCCCCCGGGCGACAGGGAGCACTGAAGCTTTCTTT.

The chain joins TRBV5-5 to TRBJ1-3, with 11 bases lining up with TRBD1. CDR1 and CDR2 (germline): SGHKS, YYEKEE (reference sequence). With 0 bases clipped from V and 4 bases from J, the junction kept 12 bases outside the gene matches. The CDR3 sequence is 19 residues long. The CDR3 DNA is TGTGCCAGCAGCTTGGCCGGTTGGACAGGGGGCATTTTGGGAAACACCATATATTTT. As protein: CASSLAGWTGGILGNTIYF.

The chain uses TRBV5-5 and TRBJ1-6; 8 bases agree with TRBD1. The trim removed 2 bases at V and 10 bases at J, leaving 5 bases unmatched. The CDR3 loop spans 14 amino acids. Germline CDR1 and CDR2: SGHKS and YYEKEE (reference sequence). CDR3 in DNA: TGTGCCAGCAGCTTCGGACAGGGTCCGTCACCCCTCCACTTT. Its protein product is CASSFGQGPSPLHF.

This clone was counted only a few times. The chain is built from TRBV10-3 and TRBJ1-1, with a tentative D call TRBD1 (5 bases). CDR3 length: 15 residues. The V end was cut by 3 bases, the J end by 1 base, with 12 bases between. CDR1 and CDR2 from the germline V gene are ENHRY and SYGVKD. CDR3 sequence reads: CAISDQGVENTEAFF. CDR3 sequence (DNA): TGTGCCATCAGTGACCAAGGGGTGGAGAACACTGAAGCTTTCTTT.

The J gene is TRBJ1-5, the V gene TRBV28; no definite D call. CDR1 and CDR2 (germline): MDHEN, SYDVKM. The V end lost 4 bases, the J end lost 0 bases, and 7 bases lay between the germline ends. The CDR3 has 14 amino acids. DNA for the CDR3: TGTGCCAGCAGTTCGTTCCCTAGCAATCAGCCCCAGCATTTT. Protein product: CASSSFPSNQPQHF.